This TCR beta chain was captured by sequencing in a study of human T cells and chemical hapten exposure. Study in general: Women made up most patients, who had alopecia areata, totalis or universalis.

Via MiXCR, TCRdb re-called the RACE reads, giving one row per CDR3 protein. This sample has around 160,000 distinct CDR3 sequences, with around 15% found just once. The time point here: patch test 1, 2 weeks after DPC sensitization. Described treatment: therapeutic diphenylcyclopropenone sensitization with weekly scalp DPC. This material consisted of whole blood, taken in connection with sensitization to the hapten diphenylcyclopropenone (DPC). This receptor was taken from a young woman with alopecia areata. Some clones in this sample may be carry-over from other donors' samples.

The CDR3 DNA reads as TGTGCCAGCACGGGAGATCAAGAGACCCAGTACTTC. Its protein product is CASTGDQETQYF. The rearrangement links TRBV2 to TRBJ2-5, with D perhaps matching TRBD2 (6 bases). Trimming removed 7 bases from V and 2 bases from J, with 8 bases in between. This CDR3 has 12 amino acids. The germline V gene encodes CDR1 SNHLY and CDR2 FYNNEI.